This T cell receptor (beta chain) originates from a study of regulatory T cells in long-lasting Graves disease. Across the whole study: Over 5 years on antithyroid drugs plus positive TSH receptor antibodies marked Graves' disease as persistent. Overall study findings and caveats: Persistent disease showed a preference for TRBV28, TRBJ1-2 and TRBJ2-5.

V lost 4 bases to trimming and J lost 2 bases, with 9 bases between them. This CDR3 spans 15 amino acids. Germline CDR1 is LNHDA and CDR2 is SQIVND (reference sequence). Time point denoted: persistent/refractory GD, antithyroid drugs over 5 years with positive TRAb. RNA extracted from PBMCs served as the sequencing template. All patients originated from an endocrinology department located in Xi'an, China. As regards this clonotype: What it binds is unknown.

Construction of the TCR beta libraries employed iRepertoire HTBI primers in conjunction with Arm-PCR of CDR3 regions. Authors' data handling: Sequenced samples collectively carried roughly 60 TRBV and 14 TRBJ segments. TCRdb redid the calling of the multiplex PCR reads with MiXCR, one entry per CDR3 protein. For this entry, the V and J calls and clone size follow TCRdb and not the study's own pipeline. The sample has 450,000 or so distinct CDR3 sequences; less than 25% are singletons. The receptor was derived from a female donor with Graves disease. The source was peripheral blood mononuclear cells (PBMCs), collected when the disease was refractory, from a patient treated with antithyroid drugs. This chain links TRBV19 with TRBJ2-6, with D tentatively TRBD1 (6 bases). The CDR3 spells CASSKNRAGANVLTF. In nucleotides, the CDR3 is TGTGCCAGTAGTAAAAACAGGGCTGGGGCCAACGTCCTGACTTTC.